The clone carrying this TCR beta chain was recorded a few times. This entry is derived from a study of neoadjuvant anti-PD-1 for oral cavity cancer. CDR1 is LNHNV and CDR2 is YYDKDF in the germline V gene (reference sequence). V was shortened by 8 bases and J by 0 bases, with 17 bases between the two germline ends. The CDR3 is made up of 15 amino acids. This table comes from immunoSEQ multiplex PCR, and its TCRdb copy is limited to in-frame clones, with some not included. The sample has about 7,200 clones; about 60% are singletons. The sequence was collected from a person aged 35-79 years with oral cavity squamous cell carcinoma. Source: tumor tissue, taken before nivolumab (anti-PD-1) treatment. This chain joins TRBV15 and TRBJ2-7, with D possibly being TRBD2 (6 bases). CDR3 sequence (DNA): TGTGCCACCTCCCCAGGCCACGGGAGCTCCTACGAGCAGTACTTC. Translation gives CATSPGHGSSYEQYF.